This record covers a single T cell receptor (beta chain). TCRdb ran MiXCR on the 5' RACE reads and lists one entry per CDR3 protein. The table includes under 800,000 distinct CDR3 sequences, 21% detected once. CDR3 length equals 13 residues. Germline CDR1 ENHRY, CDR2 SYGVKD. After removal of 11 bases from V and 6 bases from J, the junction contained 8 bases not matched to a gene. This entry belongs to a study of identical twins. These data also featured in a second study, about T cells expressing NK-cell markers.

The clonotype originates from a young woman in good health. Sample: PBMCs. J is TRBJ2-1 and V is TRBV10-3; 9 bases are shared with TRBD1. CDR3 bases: TGTGCCCAACAGGGGGCATTGGGCAATGAGCAGTTCTTC. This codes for CAQQGALGNEQFF.